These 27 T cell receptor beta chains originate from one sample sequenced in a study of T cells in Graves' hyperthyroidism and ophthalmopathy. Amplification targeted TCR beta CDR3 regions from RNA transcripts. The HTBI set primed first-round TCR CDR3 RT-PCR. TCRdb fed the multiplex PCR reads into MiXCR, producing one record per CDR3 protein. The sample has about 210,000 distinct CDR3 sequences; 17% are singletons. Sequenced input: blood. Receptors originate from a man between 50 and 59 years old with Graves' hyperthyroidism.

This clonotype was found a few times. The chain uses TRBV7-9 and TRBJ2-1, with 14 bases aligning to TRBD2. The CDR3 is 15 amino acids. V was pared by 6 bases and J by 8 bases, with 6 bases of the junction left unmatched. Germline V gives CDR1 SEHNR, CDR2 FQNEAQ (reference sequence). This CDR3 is CASRKGTSGSYEQFF. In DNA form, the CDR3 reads TGTGCCAGCAGAAAGGGGACTAGCGGGAGTTATGAGCAGTTCTTC.

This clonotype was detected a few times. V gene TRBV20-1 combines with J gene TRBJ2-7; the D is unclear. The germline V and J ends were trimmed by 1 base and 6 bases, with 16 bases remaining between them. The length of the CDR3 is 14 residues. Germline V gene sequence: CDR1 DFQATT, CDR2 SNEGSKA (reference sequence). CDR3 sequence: CSARGAPESREQYF. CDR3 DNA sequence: TGCAGTGCTAGAGGGGCTCCGGAGTCCCGCGAGCAGTACTTC.

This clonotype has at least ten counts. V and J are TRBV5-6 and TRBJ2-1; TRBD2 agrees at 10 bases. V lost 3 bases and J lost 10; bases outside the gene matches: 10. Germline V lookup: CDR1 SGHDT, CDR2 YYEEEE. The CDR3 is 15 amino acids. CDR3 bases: TGTGCCAGCAGCTACGGACTAGCGGCTCGGGGGGAGCAGTTCTTC. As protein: CASSYGLAARGEQFF.

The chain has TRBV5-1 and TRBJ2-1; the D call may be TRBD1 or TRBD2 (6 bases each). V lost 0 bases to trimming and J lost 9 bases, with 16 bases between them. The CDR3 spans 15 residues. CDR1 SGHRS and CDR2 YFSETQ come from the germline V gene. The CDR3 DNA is TGCGCCAGCAGCTTGGGGGACTCCGGAGGGGGTGAGCAGTTCTTC. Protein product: CASSLGDSGGGEQFF.

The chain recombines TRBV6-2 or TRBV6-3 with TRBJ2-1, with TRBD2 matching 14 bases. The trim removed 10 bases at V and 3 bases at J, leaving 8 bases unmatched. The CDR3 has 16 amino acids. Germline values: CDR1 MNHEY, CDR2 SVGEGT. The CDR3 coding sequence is TGTGCCACCAGAGGACTAGCGGGAGGTAACTACAATGAGCAGTTCTTC. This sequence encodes CATRGLAGGNYNEQFF.

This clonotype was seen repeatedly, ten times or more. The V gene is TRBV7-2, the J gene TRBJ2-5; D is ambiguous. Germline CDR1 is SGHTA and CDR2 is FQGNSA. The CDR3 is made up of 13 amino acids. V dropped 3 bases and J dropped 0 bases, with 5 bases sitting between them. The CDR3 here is CASSLSHQETQYF. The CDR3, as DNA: TGTGCCAGCAGCTTGTCCCACCAAGAGACCCAGTACTTC. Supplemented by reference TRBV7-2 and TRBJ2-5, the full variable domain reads GAGVSQSPSNKVTEKGKDVELRCDPISGHTALYWYRQSLGQGLEFLIYFQGNSAPDKSGLPSDRFSAERTGGSVSTLTIQRTQQEDSAVYLCASSLSHQETQYFGPGTRLLVL.

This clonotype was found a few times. CDR3 DNA: TGTGCCAGCAGCTTAATTGGTTTGGCGGGAGGGTTCGAGCAGTACTTC. Its translation is CASSLIGLAGGFEQYF. This sequence joins TRBV13 and TRBJ2-7; 9 bases match TRBD2. This CDR3 is built from 16 residues. V was pared by 2 bases and J by 6 bases, with 11 bases of the junction left unmatched. Germline CDR1 and CDR2: PRHDT and FYEKMQ (reference sequence).

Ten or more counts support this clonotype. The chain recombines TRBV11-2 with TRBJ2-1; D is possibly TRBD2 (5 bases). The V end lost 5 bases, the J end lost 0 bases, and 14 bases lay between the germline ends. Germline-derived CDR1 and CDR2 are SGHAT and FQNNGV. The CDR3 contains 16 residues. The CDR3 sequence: CASSPVRGPSYNEQFF. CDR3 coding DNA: TGTGCCAGCAGCCCGGTCCGAGGGCCCTCCTACAATGAGCAGTTCTTC.

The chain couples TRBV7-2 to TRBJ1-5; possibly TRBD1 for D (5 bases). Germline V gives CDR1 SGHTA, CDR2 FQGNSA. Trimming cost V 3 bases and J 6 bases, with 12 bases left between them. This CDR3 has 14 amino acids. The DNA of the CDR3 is TGTGCCAGCAGCTTTTTTGGGGGAGCTCAGCCCCAGCATTTT. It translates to CASSFFGGAQPQHF.

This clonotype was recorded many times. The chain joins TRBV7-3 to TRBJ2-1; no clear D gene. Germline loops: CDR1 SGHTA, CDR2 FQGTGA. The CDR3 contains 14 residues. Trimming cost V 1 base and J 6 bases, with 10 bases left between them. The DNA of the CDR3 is TGTGCCAGCAGCTTAAGGGGTAGCCTCAATGAGCAGTTCTTC. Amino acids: CASSLRGSLNEQFF.

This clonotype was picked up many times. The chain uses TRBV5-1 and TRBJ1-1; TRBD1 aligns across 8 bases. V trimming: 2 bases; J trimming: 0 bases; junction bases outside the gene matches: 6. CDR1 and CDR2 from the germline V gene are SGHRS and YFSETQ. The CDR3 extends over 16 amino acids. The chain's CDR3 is CASSFWQGALNTEAFF. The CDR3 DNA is TGCGCCAGCAGCTTTTGGCAGGGGGCCCTGAACACTGAAGCTTTCTTT.

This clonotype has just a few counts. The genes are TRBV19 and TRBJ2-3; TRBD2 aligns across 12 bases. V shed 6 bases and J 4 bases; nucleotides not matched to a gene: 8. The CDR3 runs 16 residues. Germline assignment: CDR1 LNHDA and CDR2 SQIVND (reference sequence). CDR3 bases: TGTGCCAGTAGGCTAGCGGGAGGGCCGTCCGCAGATACGCAGTATTTT. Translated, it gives CASRLAGGPSADTQYF. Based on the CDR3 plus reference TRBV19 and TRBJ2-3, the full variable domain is DGGITQSPKYLFRKEGQNVTLSCEQNLNHDAMYWYRQDPGQGLRLIYYSQIVNDFQKGDIAEGYSVSREKKESFPLTVTSAQKNPTAFYLCASRLAGGPSADTQYFGPGTRLTVL.

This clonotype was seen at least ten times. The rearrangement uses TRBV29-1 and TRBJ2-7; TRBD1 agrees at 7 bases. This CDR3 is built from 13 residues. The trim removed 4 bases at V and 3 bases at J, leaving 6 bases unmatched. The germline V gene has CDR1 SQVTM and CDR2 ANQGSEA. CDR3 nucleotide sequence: TGCAGCGTTGGAGGCACAGGGGACTACGAGCAGTACTTC. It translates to CSVGGTGDYEQYF.

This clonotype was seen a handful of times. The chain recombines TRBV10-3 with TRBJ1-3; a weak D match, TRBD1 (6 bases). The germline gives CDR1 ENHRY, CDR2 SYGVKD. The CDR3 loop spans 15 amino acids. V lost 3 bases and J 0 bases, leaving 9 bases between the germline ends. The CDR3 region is CAISETGTSGNTIYF. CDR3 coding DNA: TGTGCCATCAGTGAAACAGGGACCTCTGGAAACACCATATATTTT.

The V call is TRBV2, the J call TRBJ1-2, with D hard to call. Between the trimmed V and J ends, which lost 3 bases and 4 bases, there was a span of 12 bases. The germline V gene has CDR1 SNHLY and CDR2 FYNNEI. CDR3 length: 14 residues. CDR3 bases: TGTGCCAGCAGTGAGACTGGGAGTAGCTATGGCTACACCTTC. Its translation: CASSETGSSYGYTF.

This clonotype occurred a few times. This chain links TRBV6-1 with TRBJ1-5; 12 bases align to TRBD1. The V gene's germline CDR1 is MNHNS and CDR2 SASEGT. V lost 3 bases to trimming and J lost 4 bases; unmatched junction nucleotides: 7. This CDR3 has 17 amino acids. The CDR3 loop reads CASSDWGQGARNQPQHF. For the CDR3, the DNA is TGTGCCAGCAGTGATTGGGGACAGGGGGCCAGGAATCAGCCCCAGCATTTT.

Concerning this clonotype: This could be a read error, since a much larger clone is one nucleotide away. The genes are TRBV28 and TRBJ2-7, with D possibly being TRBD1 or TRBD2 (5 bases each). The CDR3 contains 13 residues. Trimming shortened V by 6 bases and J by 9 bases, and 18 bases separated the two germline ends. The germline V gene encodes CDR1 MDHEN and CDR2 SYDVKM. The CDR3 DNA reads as TGTGCCAGCAGCTCGGGACCGACCAGCGGGCAGTACTTC. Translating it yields CASSSGPTSGQYF.

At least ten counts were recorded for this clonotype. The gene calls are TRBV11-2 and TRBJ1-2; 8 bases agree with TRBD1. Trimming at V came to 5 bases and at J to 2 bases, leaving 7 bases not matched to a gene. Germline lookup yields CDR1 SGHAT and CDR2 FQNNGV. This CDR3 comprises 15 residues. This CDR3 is CASSPMDRVNYGYTF. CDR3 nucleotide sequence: TGTGCCAGCAGCCCCATGGACAGGGTCAACTATGGCTACACCTTC. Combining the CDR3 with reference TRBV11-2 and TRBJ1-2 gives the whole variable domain EAGVAQSPRYKIIEKRQSVAFWCNPISGHATLYWYQQILGQGPKLLIQFQNNGVVDDSQLPKDRFSAERLKGVDSTLKIQPAKLEDSAVYLCASSPMDRVNYGYTFGSGTRLTVV.

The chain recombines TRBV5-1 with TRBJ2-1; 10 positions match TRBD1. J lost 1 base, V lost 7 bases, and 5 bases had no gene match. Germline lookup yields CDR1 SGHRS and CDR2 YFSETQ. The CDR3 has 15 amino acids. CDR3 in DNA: TGCGCCAGCTGTGGACAGGGGGTTTCCTACAATGAGCAGTTCTTC. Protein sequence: CASCGQGVSYNEQFF.

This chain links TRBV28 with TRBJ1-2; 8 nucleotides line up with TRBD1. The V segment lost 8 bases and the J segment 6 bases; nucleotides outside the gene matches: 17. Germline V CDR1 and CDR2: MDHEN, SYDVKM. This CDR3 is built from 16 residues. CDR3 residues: CASQEDREILINGYTF. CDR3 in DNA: TGTGCCAGCCAAGAGGACAGGGAAATCTTAATAAATGGCTACACCTTC.

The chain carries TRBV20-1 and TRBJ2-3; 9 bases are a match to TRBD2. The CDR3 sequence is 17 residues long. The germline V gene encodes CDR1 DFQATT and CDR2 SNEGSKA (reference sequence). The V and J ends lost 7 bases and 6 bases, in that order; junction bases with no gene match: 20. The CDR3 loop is CSVSPLTGSGRGDTQYF. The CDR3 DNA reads TGCAGTGTTAGCCCCCTGACGGGTAGCGGGAGAGGGGATACGCAGTATTTT.

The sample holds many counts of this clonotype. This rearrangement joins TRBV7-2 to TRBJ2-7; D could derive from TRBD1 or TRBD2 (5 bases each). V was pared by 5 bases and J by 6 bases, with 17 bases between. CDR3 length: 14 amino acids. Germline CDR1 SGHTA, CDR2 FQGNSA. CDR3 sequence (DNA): TGTGCCAGCAGCCGGGACGCCGGTTGGGGCGAGCAGTACTTC. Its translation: CASSRDAGWGEQYF.

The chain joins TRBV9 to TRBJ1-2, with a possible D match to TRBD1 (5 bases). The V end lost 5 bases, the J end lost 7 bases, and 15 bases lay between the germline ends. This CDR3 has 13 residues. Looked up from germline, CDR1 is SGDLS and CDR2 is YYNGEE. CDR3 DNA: TGTGCCAGCAGGATGGACGGGGCTTCTGGCTACACCTTC. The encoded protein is CASRMDGASGYTF.

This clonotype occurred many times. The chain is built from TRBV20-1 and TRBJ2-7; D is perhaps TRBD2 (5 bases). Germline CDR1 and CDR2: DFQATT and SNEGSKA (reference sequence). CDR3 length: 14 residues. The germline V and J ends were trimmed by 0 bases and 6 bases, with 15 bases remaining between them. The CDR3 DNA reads TGCAGTGCTAGAGAGGCGCTAGCTAATAGCGAGCAGTACTTC. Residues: CSAREALANSEQYF.

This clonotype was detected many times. CDR3: CASSLDLVGRGEQYF. CDR3 in DNA: TGTGCCAGCAGCTTAGATCTGGTAGGTCGTGGCGAGCAGTACTTC. This chain uses TRBV11-2 with TRBJ2-7, with D unresolved. The CDR3 totals 15 residues. V dropped 0 bases and J dropped 6 bases, with 15 bases sitting between them. Germline CDR1 and CDR2: SGHAT and FQNNGV.

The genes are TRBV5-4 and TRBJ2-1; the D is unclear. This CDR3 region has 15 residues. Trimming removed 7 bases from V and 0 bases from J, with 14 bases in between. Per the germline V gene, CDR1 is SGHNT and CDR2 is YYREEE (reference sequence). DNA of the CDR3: TGTGCCAGCTTAAACCTGGCTAGCTCCTACAATGAGCAGTTCTTC. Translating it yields CASLNLASSYNEQFF.

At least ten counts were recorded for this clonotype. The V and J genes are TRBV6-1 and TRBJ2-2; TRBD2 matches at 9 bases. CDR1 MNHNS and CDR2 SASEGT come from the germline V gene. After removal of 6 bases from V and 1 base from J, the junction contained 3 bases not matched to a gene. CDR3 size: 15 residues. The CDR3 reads CASRETSGNTGELFF. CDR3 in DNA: TGTGCCAGCAGAGAGACTAGCGGGAACACCGGGGAGCTGTTTTTT.